These T cell receptor beta chains were read from a single sample in a study of regulatory T cells in long-lasting Graves disease. Using its own MiXCR run on the multiplex PCR reads, TCRdb lists one record per CDR3 protein. Of about 350,000 distinct CDR3 sequences in the sample, around 15% were seen once. The same data also went into a second study, on T cells in Graves' hyperthyroidism and ophthalmopathy.

The source material was peripheral blood mononuclear cells (PBMCs), sampled at new diagnosis, from a patient treated with antithyroid drugs. The origin of the receptors is a woman aged 18-29 years with Graves disease. The CDR3 runs from the conserved cysteine through the conserved F or W. Each record gives: D gene, J gene, V gene, CDR3 protein. The D gene is left open where the match is weak.

>TRBD1|TRBJ2-1|TRBV5-1
CASSLTGVAYNEQFF
>TRBD1|TRBJ2-1|TRBV11-2
CASSPRRGAGGYNEQFF
>NA|TRBJ1-4|TRBV9
CASSVGGSNEKLFF
>TRBD1|TRBJ1-1|TRBV18
CASSPLGQGANTEAFF
>NA|TRBJ2-1|TRBV5-5
CASSFQGSDEQFF
>NA|TRBJ2-7|TRBV2
CASGAGYEQYF
>NA|TRBJ2-5|TRBV5-1
CASSPMSGRKETQYF
>NA|TRBJ2-1|TRBV6-2/TRBV6-3
CASSYSIRYNEQFF
>NA|TRBJ2-5|TRBV30
CAWSVRTQETQYF
>TRBD2|TRBJ2-7|TRBV9
CASSVGGLAGAEQYF